A single sample gave rise to the 2 T cell receptor beta chains below, sequenced in a study of T cell responses to AZD1222 COVID-19 vaccine. Sequencing was performed with immunoSEQ multiplex PCR; in TCRdb, only in-frame clones are kept and a portion is missing. This sample has around 140,000 clones, with around 89% found just once. The material sequenced was peripheral blood, taken on day 0 of AZD1222 vaccination. The receptors here all came from an adult in good health.

This clone was recorded only once. V is TRBV2 and J is TRBJ1-2; no definite D call. Trimming removed 6 bases at V and 0 bases at J, with 14 bases between. Germline CDR1 is SNHLY and CDR2 is FYNNEI. The CDR3 sequence is 15 residues long. Here the CDR3 reads CASRREQSTNYGYTF. DNA of the CDR3: TGTGCCAGCAGGAGAGAACAGTCCACTAACTATGGCTACACCTTC.

The chain employs TRBV5-8 and TRBJ1-2; 8 bases map to TRBD1. Germline V gene sequence: CDR1 SGHTS, CDR2 YDEGEE. The length of the CDR3 is 15 residues. V was clipped by 3 bases and J by 7 bases; unmatched bases: 11. In nucleotides, the CDR3 is TGTGCCAGCAGCTCGATACAGGGGGGAAGAGGTGGCTACACCTTC. Amino acid sequence: CASSSIQGGRGGYTF.